These 22 T cell receptor beta chains came from one sample sequenced in a study of T cell repertoires in cytomegalovirus infection. MiXCR was run by TCRdb on the reads, yielding one entry per CDR3 protein. Counted here are around 710,000 distinct CDR3 sequences, approximately 32% occurring once; the ten biggest clones make up less than 15%. Their antigens are not known. The sample consisted of cultured CD8+ T cells from PBMCs, taken from culture after CMV antigen stimulation. All receptors derive from a human donor in good health (CMV status not recorded). Some clones in this sample may be carry-over from other donors' samples.

V gene TRBV4-1 combines with J gene TRBJ2-3; the D is unclear. V was pared by 0 bases and J by 1 base, with 11 bases between. Germline lookup yields CDR1 MGHRA and CDR2 YSYEKL. This CDR3 has 16 amino acids. The CDR3 loop is CASSQDLLGGTDTQYF. CDR3 DNA sequence: TGCGCCAGCAGCCAAGATCTACTGGGTGGCACAGATACGCAGTATTTT.

The chain carries TRBV12-3 or TRBV12-4 and TRBJ2-1; TRBD1 matches 9 bases. V shed 6 bases and J 10 bases; nucleotides not matched to a gene: 13. The CDR3 extends over 15 amino acids. Here the CDR3 reads CASSEDRGPRGEQFF. CDR3 sequence (DNA): TGTGCCAGCAGCGAGGACAGGGGCCCCCGGGGAGAGCAGTTCTTC.

The sample holds a few counts of this clonotype. The chain couples TRBV7-7 to TRBJ2-7; 8 nucleotides match TRBD1. Germline CDR1 SSHAT, CDR2 FNYEAQ (reference sequence). This CDR3 has 14 residues. For the CDR3, the DNA is TGTGCTAGCAGCTTTCCCCGACAGGGGAACGAGCAGTACGTC. Residues: CASSFPRQGNEQYV.

The V and J genes are TRBV7-9 and TRBJ1-2; 8 nucleotides agree with TRBD1. The CDR3 consists of 15 residues. V was clipped by 5 bases and J by 6 bases; unmatched bases: 11. From germline, CDR1 is SEHNR and CDR2 FQNEAQ (reference sequence). CDR3 loop: CASSTGAGGVNGYTF. In nucleotides, the CDR3 is TGTGCCAGCAGCACAGGGGCAGGGGGCGTGAATGGCTACACCTTC.

This clonotype has only a few counts. CDR3 in DNA: TGTGCCAGCAGCTTACTGGACAGGGGAAATTCACCCCTCCACTTT. Translating gives CASSLLDRGNSPLHF. This chain links TRBV7-3 with TRBJ1-6, with 9 positions matching TRBD1. Germline assignment: CDR1 SGHTA and CDR2 FQGTGA. V was clipped by 2 bases and J by 7 bases; unmatched bases: 3. The CDR3 has 15 residues.

This clonotype was counted between two and nine times. V and J are TRBV6-5 and TRBJ2-5; 8 positions agree with TRBD2. V was pared by 8 bases and J by 2 bases, with 13 bases of the junction left unmatched. This CDR3 comprises 16 residues. CDR1 is MNHEY and CDR2 is SVGAGI in the germline V gene. The CDR3 spells CASVEGLGSPQETQYF. CDR3 DNA sequence: TGTGCCAGCGTTGAGGGACTAGGGAGTCCTCAAGAGACCCAGTACTTC.

This clonotype has only a few counts. J is TRBJ2-1 and V is TRBV25-1; TRBD1 matches 7 bases. CDR3 length: 14 residues. From germline, CDR1 is MGHDK and CDR2 SYGVNS. V dropped 8 bases and J dropped 3; count of bases not matched to a gene: 7. The CDR3 loop is CASGDRDSYNEQFF. CDR3 coding DNA: TGTGCCAGCGGGGACCGGGACAGCTACAATGAGCAGTTCTTC.

This clonotype was seen ten or more times. The chain is built from TRBV7-9 and TRBJ2-1; 7 positions agree with TRBD1. This CDR3 has 17 amino acids. V lost 3 bases, J lost 9 bases, and 17 bases stayed unmatched. Germline CDR1 is SEHNR and CDR2 is FQNEAQ (reference sequence). The CDR3 sequence: CASSLLNRGPVYLEQFF. CDR3 DNA: TGTGCCAGCAGCTTGCTCAACAGGGGTCCCGTATATCTTGAGCAGTTCTTC.

This clonotype turned up a few times. This chain links TRBV2 with TRBJ2-5, with D unresolved. Germline assignment: CDR1 SNHLY and CDR2 FYNNEI. V lost 6 bases, J lost 6 bases, and 17 bases lay in between. The length of the CDR3 is 14 residues. CDR3 sequence: CASRPGPRWKTQYF. The CDR3 nucleotides are TGTGCCAGCAGACCGGGCCCCAGGTGGAAGACCCAGTACTTC. The whole variable domain, filled in from reference TRBV2 and TRBJ2-5, reads EPEVTQTPSHQVTQMGQEVILRCVPISNHLYFYWYRQILGQKVEFLVSFYNNEISEKSEIFDDQFSVERPDGSNFTLKIRSTKLEDSAMYFCASRPGPRWKTQYFGPGTRLLVL.

The rearrangement links TRBV27 to TRBJ2-3; 7 nucleotides agree with TRBD1. The CDR3 has 16 amino acids. V was clipped by 5 bases and J by 1 base; unmatched bases: 9. Germline assignment: CDR1 MNHEY and CDR2 SMNVEV (reference sequence). The CDR3 DNA sequence: TGTGCCAGCAGTCGGGGACAGCGGAGAGGCACAGATACGCAGTATTTT. This codes for CASSRGQRRGTDTQYF.

Only a few counts were recorded for this clonotype. The CDR3 spells CASSQYRGRSTEAFF. The CDR3 nucleotides read TGCGCCAGCAGCCAATATAGGGGTCGGAGCACTGAAGCTTTCTTT. The J gene is TRBJ1-1, the V gene TRBV4-3, with a tentative D call TRBD1 (5 bases). Germline V gene sequence: CDR1 LGHNA, CDR2 YSLEER. The CDR3 is 15 amino acids. The V end lost 2 bases, the J end lost 4 bases, and 14 bases lay between the germline ends.

Many counts were recorded for this clonotype. The J gene is TRBJ2-1, the V gene TRBV18; no definite D call. V lost 3 bases, J lost 6 bases, and 27 bases lay in between. The CDR3 covers 19 residues. In germline, CDR1 is KGHSH, CDR2 LQKENI. The CDR3 reads CASSPPERIGFLRSNEQFF. CDR3 coding DNA: TGTGCCAGCTCACCGCCCGAACGCATCGGGTTCCTTCGATCCAATGAGCAGTTCTTC.

The gene calls are TRBV6-9 and TRBJ2-4; D is perhaps TRBD2 (5 bases). Trimming cost V 3 bases and J 0 bases, with 12 bases left between them. From germline, CDR1 is MNHGY and CDR2 SVAAGI. This CDR3 contains 16 residues. The CDR3 DNA reads as TGTGCCAGCAGTTACCGGGAAACAGCAGCCAAAAACATTCAGTACTTC. It encodes CASSYRETAAKNIQYF.

This clonotype was found a few times. The chain joins TRBV4-1 to TRBJ2-3, with D unresolved. This CDR3 has 15 amino acids. Germline V gene lookup returns CDR1 MGHRA and CDR2 YSYEKL. Trimming took 1 base from V and 0 from J, leaving 8 bases between them. The CDR3 reads CASSQVLGSTDTQYF. The DNA for the CDR3 is TGCGCCAGCAGCCAAGTGCTAGGGAGCACAGATACGCAGTATTTT.

The V gene is TRBV6-2 or TRBV6-3, the J gene TRBJ1-5; 8 bases fit TRBD1. Per germline, CDR1 MNHEY and CDR2 SVGEGT. With V trimmed by 8 bases and J by 2 bases, 5 bases remained unmatched. The CDR3 consists of 14 residues. The CDR3 region has the DNA TGTGCCAGCGAACAACAGGGGGGCAATCAGCCCCAGCATTTT. Protein: CASEQQGGNQPQHF.

This clonotype was recorded many times. V usage is TRBV7-9 and J usage is TRBJ2-5; D unclear. V lost 1 base, J lost 1 base, and 4 bases lay in between. The V gene's germline CDR1 is SEHNR and CDR2 FQNEAQ (reference sequence). The CDR3 has 13 amino acids. The CDR3 DNA follows: TGTGCCAGCAGCTTAGGGGTCCAAGAGACCCAGTACTTC. Its protein is CASSLGVQETQYF.

This clonotype was counted at least ten times. This chain connects TRBV7-6 to TRBJ2-2, with TRBD2 as a possible D gene (6 bases). The germline V gene encodes CDR1 SGHVS and CDR2 FNYEAQ. V lost 3 bases and J 5 bases, leaving 13 bases between the germline ends. CDR3 length: 15 residues. The CDR3 sequence: CASSLDVGRTGELFF. In nucleotides, the CDR3 is TGTGCCAGCAGCTTGGACGTGGGGAGGACCGGGGAGCTGTTTTTT.

This clonotype was recorded at least ten times. V gene TRBV15 combines with J gene TRBJ1-2; D ambiguous. The CDR3 is 14 residues long. Germline V gives CDR1 LNHNV, CDR2 YYDKDF (reference sequence). V gave up 0 bases and J gave up 4 bases, with 9 bases separating them. The CDR3: CATSRDLGGYGYTF. As DNA, the CDR3 is TGTGCCACCAGCAGAGATCTTGGAGGCTATGGCTACACCTTC.

This clonotype was counted ten times or more. The rearrangement links TRBV7-9 to TRBJ1-1; 12 nucleotides agree with TRBD1. The CDR3 contains 20 residues. Germline V CDR1 and CDR2: SEHNR, FQNEAQ (reference sequence). Trimming cost V 3 bases and J 0 bases; bases outside gene matches: 14. In nucleotides, the CDR3 is TGTGCCAGCAGCTTTGTGTTGTCGACCGGGGACAGGGGGCTGAACACTGAAGCTTTCTTT. Translation: CASSFVLSTGDRGLNTEAFF.

The chain couples TRBV11-3 to TRBJ2-4, with D possibly matching TRBD2 (6 bases). This CDR3 region has 16 residues. Trimming took off 5 bases at V and 1 base at J, with 15 bases between the two ends. Germline V gives CDR1 SGHNT, CDR2 YENEEA. This chain's CDR3 is CASSHGRGTAKNIQYF. CDR3 DNA: TGTGCCAGCAGCCACGGGAGAGGGACGGCCAAAAACATTCAGTACTTC.

The chain has TRBV28 and TRBJ1-1; 8 bases match TRBD1. Germline CDR1 is MDHEN and CDR2 is SYDVKM. Germline trimming cut 5 bases from V and 3 bases from J; bases unmatched to any gene: 5. The CDR3 length is 14 residues. As DNA, the CDR3 is TGTGCCAGCAGTGACAGGGGACTGGACACTGAAGCTTTCTTT. This encodes CASSDRGLDTEAFF. Combining the CDR3 with reference TRBV28 and TRBJ1-1 gives the whole variable domain DVKVTQSSRYLVKRTGEKVFLECVQDMDHENMFWYRQDPGLGLRLIYFSYDVKMKEKGDIPEGYSVSREKKERFSLILESASTNQTSMYLCASSDRGLDTEAFFGQGTRLTVV.

V and J are TRBV19 and TRBJ1-2; no clear D gene. Deletions cut 0 bases from V and 0 bases from J, with 8 bases between. CDR1 is LNHDA, CDR2 SQIVND, per germline (reference sequence). The CDR3 contains 15 residues. CDR3 nucleotides: TGTGCCAGTAGTATAGATCCAGATCCTAACTATGGCTACACCTTC. Translation gives CASSIDPDPNYGYTF.